The next 15 T cell receptor beta chains were all read from a single sample in a study of T cell responses to AZD1222 COVID-19 vaccine. TCRdb's table, derived via immunoSEQ multiplex PCR, lists solely in-frame clones and lacks some. This table has about 110,000 clones, 89% appearing once. The sample was peripheral blood, taken 28 days after the second AZD1222 dose. The source is an adult who received the AZD1222 COVID-19 vaccine.

V is TRBV6-5 and J is TRBJ1-5; TRBD1 aligns across 9 bases. Germline CDR1 is MNHEY and CDR2 is SVGAGI. There are 15 residues in the CDR3. The J segment lost 7 bases and the V segment lost 0 bases, leaving 4 bases of the junction unmatched. CDR3 protein: CASSYSTGGGQPQHF. The CDR3 coding sequence is TGTGCCAGCAGTTACTCGACAGGGGGAGGGCAGCCCCAGCATTTT.

CDR3 sequence (DNA): TGTGCCAGCAGCTTGGGGCTCGGGCGGACCGGGGAGCTGTTTTTT. As protein: CASSLGLGRTGELFF. The rearrangement uses TRBV11-2 and TRBJ2-2; maybe TRBD1 (5 bases). V lost 3 bases and J 5 bases, leaving 13 bases between the germline ends. The CDR3 extends over 15 amino acids. Germline CDR1 reads SGHAT; CDR2 reads FQNNGV. Full variable domain (rest looked up from reference TRBV11-2 and TRBJ2-2): EAGVAQSPRYKIIEKRQSVAFWCNPISGHATLYWYQQILGQGPKLLIQFQNNGVVDDSQLPKDRFSAERLKGVDSTLKIQPAKLEDSAVYLCASSLGLGRTGELFFGEGSRLTVL.

This clone was detected a few times. V is TRBV18 and J is TRBJ2-7; 9 bases map to TRBD2. The CDR3 totals 15 residues. CDR1 and CDR2 (germline): KGHSH, LQKENI. Losses at the gene ends were 3 bases for V and 5 bases for J; bases not matched to a gene: 8. The CDR3 region is CASSPVSGRDDEQYF. Here the CDR3 DNA reads TGTGCCAGCTCACCCGTTAGCGGGAGAGACGACGAGCAGTACTTC.

This clone was recorded once. The chain links TRBV11-2 to TRBJ1-1; D is unclear. This CDR3 spans 13 amino acids. The germline gives CDR1 SGHAT, CDR2 FQNNGV. The germline V and J ends were trimmed by 4 bases and 6 bases, with 12 bases remaining between them. This CDR3 reads CASSSPLKAEAFF. The CDR3 region has the DNA TGTGCCAGCAGCTCCCCGCTCAAGGCTGAAGCTTTCTTT.

This CDR3 reads CASSVRLTQGLGTEAFF. CDR3 DNA: TGTGCCAGCTCCGTCCGGCTCACACAGGGTTTGGGGACTGAAGCTTTCTTT. The chain recombines TRBV18 with TRBJ1-1; a weak D match, TRBD1 (6 bases). In germline, CDR1 is KGHSH, CDR2 LQKENI. The CDR3 consists of 17 residues. V was shortened by 6 bases and J by 5 bases, with 25 bases between the two germline ends. Looking up the rest from reference TRBV18 and TRBJ1-1 gives the full variable domain: NAGVMQNPRHLVRRRGQEARLRCSPMKGHSHVYWYRQLPEEGLKFMVYLQKENIIDESGMPKERFSAEFPKEGPSILRIQQVVRGDSAAYFCASSVRLTQGLGTEAFFGQGTRLTVV.

V usage is TRBV12-3 or TRBV12-4 and J usage is TRBJ1-5; unclear D gene. This CDR3 has 12 residues. Trimming stripped 5 bases from V and 6 bases from J, with 8 bases between. CDR3 nucleotides: TGTGCCAGCAGTACAAGGAGTCAGCCCCAGCATTTT. Its translation: CASSTRSQPQHF.

This chain uses TRBV7-9 with TRBJ1-1; 8 bases map to TRBD1. Germline CDR1 is SEHNR and CDR2 is FQNEAQ (reference sequence). The CDR3 totals 12 residues. With 11 bases clipped from V and 5 bases from J, the junction kept 7 bases outside the gene matches. The CDR3 protein is CAGHRTGTEAFF. The CDR3 bases are TGTGCCGGCCACCGGACAGGGACTGAAGCTTTCTTT.

The DNA of the CDR3 is TGTGCCAGCAGTTTTCGGGGGACTGGAAACACCATATATTTT. Translation gives CASSFRGTGNTIYF. The rearrangement uses TRBV28 and TRBJ1-3; tentative D call: TRBD1 (5 bases). The V gene lost 3 bases and the J gene lost 2 bases, with 8 bases spanning the gap. The germline V gene has CDR1 MDHEN and CDR2 SYDVKM. This CDR3 is built from 14 residues. The full variable domain, its missing parts supplied by reference TRBV28 and TRBJ1-3, is DVKVTQSSRYLVKRTGEKVFLECVQDMDHENMFWYRQDPGLGLRLIYFSYDVKMKEKGDIPEGYSVSREKKERFSLILESASTNQTSMYLCASSFRGTGNTIYFGEGSWLTVV.

This clone appeared once. The chain recombines TRBV7-2 with TRBJ2-7; 7 bases agree with TRBD2. With 1 base clipped from V and 7 bases from J, the junction kept 7 bases outside the gene matches. Germline CDR1 and CDR2: SGHTA and FQGNSA. CDR3 length: 14 residues. The CDR3 coding sequence is TGTGCCAGCAGCTTAGGCTTCGGGGGGTGGGAGCAGTACTTC. Translation: CASSLGFGGWEQYF. The full variable domain, with the rest looked up from reference TRBV7-2 and TRBJ2-7, is GAGVSQSPSNKVTEKGKDVELRCDPISGHTALYWYRQSLGQGLEFLIYFQGNSAPDKSGLPSDRFSAERTGGSVSTLTIQRTQQEDSAVYLCASSLGFGGWEQYFGPGTRLTVT.

The chain links TRBV7-2 to TRBJ1-6; D is uncertain. Looked up from germline, CDR1 is SGHTA and CDR2 is FQGNSA. The CDR3 is made up of 16 amino acids. The ends were cut back, 1 base at V and 2 bases at J, with 9 bases in the middle. In DNA, the CDR3 is TGTGCCAGCAGCTTAGGTCACGGGACCTATAATTCACCCCTCCACTTT. Translation: CASSLGHGTYNSPLHF.

The V gene is TRBV6-2 or TRBV6-3, the J gene TRBJ2-5; TRBD2 matches at 13 bases. CDR1 and CDR2 from the germline V gene are MNHEY and SVGEGT. The CDR3 runs 16 residues. V gave up 5 bases and J gave up 1 base; unmatched junction bases: 4. As DNA, the CDR3 is TGTGCCAGCAGTGGCGGACTAGCGGGGGCCCAAGAGACCCAGTACTTC. Residues: CASSGGLAGAQETQYF.

The chain joins TRBV15 to TRBJ2-7; TRBD2 aligns across 8 bases. Germline loops: CDR1 LNHNV, CDR2 YYDKDF (reference sequence). The CDR3 is 15 residues long. Trimming took 0 bases from V and 2 from J; bases not matched to a gene: 3. The CDR3 reads CATSRDREGAYEQYF. CDR3 bases: TGTGCCACCAGCAGAGACCGGGAGGGAGCCTACGAGCAGTACTTC.

About this clone: Other DNA sequences within the sample encode an identical CDR3. V is TRBV7-9 and J is TRBJ2-1; D could derive from TRBD1 or TRBD2 (5 bases each). Deletions cut 2 bases from V and 0 bases from J, with 8 bases between. Looked up from germline, CDR1 is SEHNR and CDR2 is FQNEAQ (reference sequence). This CDR3 is built from 15 residues. The CDR3 spells CASSLPGSSYNEQFF. CDR3 DNA: TGTGCCAGCAGCTTACCAGGGAGCTCCTACAATGAGCAGTTCTTC.

This clone has just one count. The chain uses TRBV29-1 and TRBJ2-3; the D is unclear. Germline loops: CDR1 SQVTM, CDR2 ANQGSEA. V was pared by 8 bases and J by 0 bases, with 15 bases between. This CDR3 has 14 amino acids. The CDR3 DNA follows: TGCAGCCTCTCGTTGCTGTCTAGCACAGATACGCAGTATTTT. This encodes CSLSLLSSTDTQYF.

The chain is built from TRBV6-5 and TRBJ1-5, with 7 nucleotides matching TRBD1. Germline V gives CDR1 MNHEY, CDR2 SVGAGI. V was clipped by 7 bases and J by 5 bases; unmatched bases: 8. This CDR3 contains 14 residues. The CDR3 DNA is TGTGCCAGCAAGCGGGACAGTTCGGATCAGCCCCAGCATTTT. Translating gives CASKRDSSDQPQHF.